These 20 T cell receptor beta chains were sequenced from one sample in a study of blood T cell repertoires in COVID-19. Profiled with immunoSEQ multiplex PCR; TCRdb holds only in-frame clones, not every one. The profile shows 80,000 or so clones, roughly 80% of them singletons. Sequencing was performed on peripheral blood. These receptors all stem from a woman aged 55-75 years with acute or convalescent COVID-19.

The chain links TRBV7-2 to TRBJ2-5; 8 bases line up with TRBD1. Germline-derived CDR1 and CDR2 are SGHTA and FQGNSA. Trimming at V came to 5 bases and at J to 7 bases, leaving 9 bases not matched to a gene. This CDR3 region has 14 residues. The DNA for the CDR3 is TGTGCCAGCAGCCCGCTAAACCAGGGGGCGACCCAGTACTTC. Translated: CASSPLNQGATQYF.

This chain connects TRBV6-4 to TRBJ2-5; 8 bases align to TRBD1. The CDR3 length is 14 residues. From germline, CDR1 is MRHNA and CDR2 SNTAGT. Trimming removed 5 bases from V and 4 bases from J; junction bases left unmatched: 6. DNA for the CDR3: TGTGCCAGCAGTAAGCAGGGGGCAGGAGAGACCCAGTACTTC. Protein sequence: CASSKQGAGETQYF.

This clone was counted a single time. This chain links TRBV27 with TRBJ1-1; D is perhaps TRBD1 (5 bases). Germline CDR1 and CDR2: MNHEY and SMNVEV (reference sequence). The CDR3 is 14 residues long. V shed 7 bases and J shed 4 bases, with 16 bases lying between them. CDR3 nucleotides: TGTGCCAGCACCACTGCAGGGTTCGGCACTGAAGCTTTCTTT. It translates to CASTTAGFGTEAFF.

This chain uses TRBV18 with TRBJ1-1, with 7 bases identical to TRBD1. There are 14 residues in the CDR3. The junction had 0 bases not matched to a gene; V was cut back by 1 base and J by 1 base. Germline values: CDR1 KGHSH, CDR2 LQKENI. The CDR3, as DNA: TGTGCCAGCTCACCACAGGGGGCGAACACTGAAGCTTTCTTT. Residues: CASSPQGANTEAFF.

This clone was observed a single time. J is TRBJ1-1 and V is TRBV2; D is perhaps TRBD1 (5 bases). The CDR3 runs to 13 residues. The ends were cut back, 7 bases at V and 2 bases at J, with 11 bases in the middle. CDR1 is SNHLY and CDR2 is FYNNEI in the germline V gene. The CDR3 here is CASNPTENTEAFF. CDR3 sequence (DNA): TGTGCCAGCAATCCGACAGAAAACACTGAAGCTTTCTTT.

In regard to this clone: At one end, the junction sequence differs from germline, possibly due to a read error. The rearrangement joins TRBV15 to TRBJ1-3, with 11 positions matching TRBD1. Germline V CDR1 and CDR2: LNHNV, YYDKDF (reference sequence). The CDR3 extends over 14 amino acids. DNA of the CDR3: TGTGCCACCAGCAGAGATCGGGGACAGGGGGTTCCCTTTTGG. Translating gives CATSRDRGQGVPFW.

V usage is TRBV5-5 and J usage is TRBJ1-2; TRBD1 agrees at 7 bases. After removal of 4 bases from V and 5 bases from J, the junction contained 14 bases not matched to a gene. This CDR3 is 16 amino acids long. The germline CDR1 and CDR2 sequences are SGHKS and YYEKEE (reference sequence). Written as DNA, the CDR3 is TGTGCCAGCAGCCCACCCGGGACAGCCTCCTCGTATGGCTACACCTTC. Its protein is CASSPPGTASSYGYTF.

The V gene is TRBV6-5, the J gene TRBJ1-5, with 8 positions matching TRBD1. Germline V gene sequence: CDR1 MNHEY, CDR2 SVGAGI. CDR3 length equals 15 residues. The junction had 9 bases not matched to a gene; V was cut back by 5 bases and J by 6 bases. The CDR3 reads CASSTKGQGGQPQHF. CDR3 nucleotide sequence: TGTGCCAGCAGTACAAAAGGACAGGGCGGTCAGCCCCAGCATTTT.

The CDR3 loop is CASSFGSGYQETQYF. The CDR3 DNA reads TGTGCCAGCAGCTTCGGGAGTGGGTACCAAGAGACCCAGTACTTC. V gene TRBV7-9 combines with J gene TRBJ2-5; the D gene is possibly TRBD2 (6 bases). V lost 3 bases and J 0 bases, leaving 11 bases between the germline ends. Germline CDR1 reads SEHNR; CDR2 reads FQNEAQ (reference sequence). The CDR3 is 15 amino acids.

J is TRBJ1-4 and V is TRBV19, with D tentatively TRBD1 (6 bases). Germline assignment: CDR1 LNHDA and CDR2 SQIVND (reference sequence). The CDR3 totals 15 residues. V lost 6 bases and J lost 0, with 11 bases in between. The CDR3 region has the DNA TGTGCCAGTAGAGACAGGATTGCAACTAATGAAAAACTGTTTTTT. This gives the protein CASRDRIATNEKLFF.

This sequence joins TRBV9 and TRBJ1-1; tentatively, D is TRBD1 (6 bases). V lost 3 bases, J lost 3 bases, and 15 bases lay in between. CDR1 and CDR2 from the germline V gene are SGDLS and YYNGEE. The CDR3 is 15 residues long. This CDR3 reads CASSAPKGGDTEAFF. In DNA, the CDR3 is TGTGCCAGCAGCGCTCCTAAAGGGGGGGACACTGAAGCTTTCTTT. The entire variable domain, with the rest obtained from reference TRBV9 and TRBJ1-1, is as follows: DSGVTQTPKHLITATGQRVTLRCSPRSGDLSVYWYQQSLDQGLQFLIQYYNGEERAKGNILERFSAQQFPDLHSELNLSSLELGDSALYFCASSAPKGGDTEAFFGQGTRLTVV.

In this sample, this clone turned up many times. This chain joins TRBV4-3 and TRBJ1-3; 8 positions agree with TRBD1. Per germline, CDR1 LGHNA and CDR2 YSLEER. V gave up 4 bases and J gave up 2 bases; unmatched junction bases: 4. This CDR3 has 15 residues. The CDR3 reads CASSRTTGAGNTIYF. CDR3 nucleotides: TGCGCCAGCAGCCGGACGACAGGGGCTGGAAACACCATATATTTT.

This rearrangement joins TRBV2 to TRBJ1-5; 8 bases map to TRBD1. After removal of 6 bases from V and 3 bases from J, the junction contained 10 bases not matched to a gene. The CDR3 runs to 16 residues. CDR1 is SNHLY and CDR2 is FYNNEI in the germline V gene. CDR3 residues: CASRKTGDLFNQPQHF. The CDR3 region has the DNA TGTGCCAGCAGAAAGACAGGGGACTTATTCAATCAGCCCCAGCATTTT.

The chain couples TRBV27 to TRBJ1-2; 8 bases are shared with TRBD1. CDR1 is MNHEY, CDR2 SMNVEV, per germline (reference sequence). The CDR3 sequence is 14 residues long. V lost 10 bases, J lost 4 bases, and 11 bases stayed unmatched. CDR3 sequence reads: CATKPGQGPYGYTF. CDR3 bases: TGTGCCACCAAACCAGGACAGGGACCCTATGGCTACACCTTC.

This clone was counted once. V gene TRBV25-1 combines with J gene TRBJ1-4, with D possibly being TRBD1 (5 bases). Germline assignment: CDR1 MGHDK and CDR2 SYGVNS. This CDR3 is built from 14 residues. V lost 4 bases and J 7 bases, leaving 13 bases between the germline ends. CDR3 amino acids: CASSGIRVAEKLFF. CDR3 coding DNA: TGTGCCAGCAGTGGCATCAGGGTGGCTGAAAAACTGTTTTTT.

The chain couples TRBV2 to TRBJ2-3; D might be TRBD2 (5 bases). This CDR3 region has 15 residues. Germline lookup yields CDR1 SNHLY and CDR2 FYNNEI. Deletions cut 6 bases from V and 0 bases from J, with 13 bases between. This CDR3 reads CASRTEGTSTDTQYF. The CDR3 DNA sequence: TGTGCCAGCAGAACAGAGGGAACTAGCACAGATACGCAGTATTTT.

The chain uses TRBV27 and TRBJ2-7, with 7 bases fitting TRBD1. V lost 6 bases to trimming and J lost 2 bases; unmatched junction nucleotides: 4. This CDR3 is 13 amino acids long. Germline V gene data show CDR1 as MNHEY and CDR2 as SMNVEV (reference sequence). The CDR3 DNA reads TGTGCCAGCAGACGACAGGGACCCTACGAGCAGTACTTC. It yields the protein CASRRQGPYEQYF.

This chain connects TRBV4-2 to TRBJ2-3, with 13 bases identical to TRBD2. Trimming cost V 4 bases and J 0 bases; bases outside gene matches: 4. Looked up from germline, CDR1 is LGHNA and CDR2 is YNFKEQ. This CDR3 contains 17 residues. This chain's CDR3 is CASSPGTSGTSTDTQYF. CDR3 coding DNA: TGTGCCAGCAGCCCCGGGACTAGCGGGACTAGCACAGATACGCAGTATTTT.

V is TRBV30 and J is TRBJ1-1; D perhaps matches TRBD1 (5 bases). V was trimmed by 3 bases and J by 3 bases, leaving 11 bases between them. The CDR3 sequence is 13 residues long. CDR1 and CDR2 (germline): GTSNPN, SVGIG (reference sequence). The CDR3 loop reads CAWRWTGDTEAFF. CDR3 DNA sequence: TGTGCCTGGAGATGGACGGGGGACACTGAAGCTTTCTTT.

V is TRBV20-1 and J is TRBJ2-7; TRBD1 agrees at 8 bases. The CDR3 is 14 residues long. From germline, CDR1 is DFQATT and CDR2 SNEGSKA (reference sequence). V trimming: 3 bases; J trimming: 9 bases; junction bases outside the gene matches: 13. CDR3 in amino acids: CSASFWDRQLGQYF. CDR3 DNA: TGCAGTGCTAGTTTTTGGGACAGGCAGCTCGGGCAGTACTTC.